A selection of T cell receptor beta chains follows, all from one sample in a study of shared clonotypes between healthy human individuals. Clones were sequenced by immunoSEQ multiplex PCR, and TCRdb holds only the in-frame ones, with some missing. The sample consists of approximately 500,000 clones, around 79% of them appearing once. The sequenced material came from PBMCs. These receptors came from a woman in her 40s in good health. Some clones in this sample may be carry-over from other donors' samples. Each CDR3 is given with its conserved first and last residue. A D gene is named only where the DNA matches it firmly. Rows give clone size only sometimes, using once, few, many, or a class for an expanded clone.

>TRBV10-1|.|16|TRBJ2-2|.
CASSERGRTNTGELFF
TGCGCCAGCAGTGAGAGGGGGAGAACGAACACCGGGGAGCTGTTTTTT
>TRBV5-1|.|17|TRBJ2-2|.
CASSDPQGGGSAGELFF
TGCGCCAGCAGCGATCCCCAGGGGGGCGGGAGCGCCGGGGAGCTGTTTTTT
>TRBV7-2|TRBD2|14|TRBJ2-7|once
CASSLASGSYEQYF
TGTGCCAGCAGCTTAGCTAGCGGGAGTTACGAGCAGTACTTC
>TRBV30|.|11|TRBJ1-1|few
CAWTYATEAFF
TGTGCCTGGACTTATGCCACTGAAGCTTTCTTT
>TRBV19|TRBD1|14|TRBJ2-7|.
CASSPQDRAGEQYF
TGTGCCAGTAGCCCACAGGACAGGGCCGGCGAGCAGTACTTC
>TRBV7-9|TRBD2|14|TRBJ2-7|.
CASRGLADTYEQYF
TGTGCCAGCAGAGGACTAGCGGACACCTACGAGCAGTACTTC
>TRBV2|.|15|TRBJ1-3|.
CASSPDSFSGNTIYF
TGTGCCAGCAGTCCGGACAGCTTCTCTGGAAACACCATATATTTT
>TRBV27|TRBD1|14|TRBJ2-5|.
CASSHGTGEETQYF
TGTGCCAGCAGTCACGGGACAGGCGAAGAGACCCAGTACTTC
>TRBV11-2|.|17|TRBJ2-5|.
CASSLGLGPGAQETQYF
TGTGCCAGCAGCTTAGGCCTGGGGCCAGGGGCACAAGAGACCCAGTACTTC
>TRBV6-4|TRBD2|16|TRBJ2-1|once
CASSELGTSGSDEQFF
TGTGCCAGCAGCGAACTTGGGACTAGCGGGTCGGATGAGCAGTTCTTC
>TRBV28|TRBD1|14|TRBJ2-5|.
CASSSTGGQETQYF
TGTGCCAGCAGTTCCACAGGGGGGCAAGAGACCCAGTACTTC
>TRBV30|TRBD1|13|TRBJ1-2|.
CAWSGQARYGYTF
TGTGCCTGGAGCGGACAGGCCCGCTATGGCTACACCTTC
>TRBV6-1|.|15|TRBJ2-1|few
CASSDAGAIYNEQFF
TGTGCCAGCAGTGATGCGGGGGCTATCTACAATGAGCAGTTCTTC
>TRBV19|TRBD1|17|TRBJ2-2|.
CASTGLRQGAKTGELFF
TGTGCCAGTACAGGGTTGAGACAGGGGGCAAAAACCGGGGAGCTGTTTTTT
>TRBV15|TRBD1|16|TRBJ1-2|.
CATSRDRAGGGYGYTF
TGTGCCACCAGCAGAGATCGAGCAGGGGGTGGCTATGGCTACACCTTC
>TRBV7-2|.|15|TRBJ1-5|.
CASSLGTGGYQPQHF
TGTGCCAGCAGCTTAGGGACGGGCGGCTATCAGCCCCAGCATTTT
>TRBV28|TRBD2|16|TRBJ2-3|.
CASKVQGLAGKDTQYF
TGTGCCAGCAAAGTCCAGGGACTAGCGGGGAAAGATACGCAGTATTTT
>TRBV28|.|14|TRBJ2-5|.
CASSLAGPRETQYF
TGTGCCAGCAGTCTCGCAGGGCCAAGGGAGACCCAGTACTTC
>TRBV11-2|.|13|TRBJ2-7|.
CASRSYSSYEQYF
TGTGCCAGCAGATCCTACTCCTCCTACGAGCAGTACTTC
>TRBV9|.|13|TRBJ2-7|.
CASSSVSGYEQYF
TGTGCCAGCAGCTCGGTAAGCGGCTACGAGCAGTACTTC
>TRBV11-2|.|12|TRBJ2-3|many
CASSLGTDTQYF
TGTGCCAGCAGCTTAGGTACAGATACGCAGTATTTT
>TRBV11-3|TRBD1|13|TRBJ2-5|.
CASSLDRGGEQYF
TGTGCCAGCAGCCTTGACAGGGGAGGTGAGCAGTACTTC
>TRBV2|TRBD2|15|TRBJ2-3|once
CASSVGSGFSDTQYF
TGTGCCAGCAGTGTGGGTAGCGGGTTTTCGGATACGCAGTATTTT
>TRBV5-1|.|14|TRBJ2-6|.
CASRDSSGANVLTF
TGCGCCAGCAGAGACAGCTCTGGGGCCAACGTCCTGACTTTC
>TRBV6-4|.|14|TRBJ2-3|few
CASSDVDHSDTQYF
TGTGCCAGCAGTGACGTGGACCACTCTGATACGCAGTATTTT
>TRBV6-4|TRBD2|19|TRBJ2-7|.
CASSDWPHWTSGIHYEQYF
TGTGCCAGCAGTGACTGGCCCCATTGGACTAGCGGGATTCACTACGAGCAGTACTTC
>TRBV6-1|.|15|TRBJ1-5|once
CASMVTGVSNQPQHF
TGTGCCAGTATGGTAACGGGGGTGAGCAATCAGCCCCAGCATTTT
>TRBV18|.|12|TRBJ2-7|.
CASSPAGGEQYF
TGTGCCAGCTCACCTGCCGGGGGCGAGCAGTACTTC
>TRBV2|TRBD2|15|TRBJ2-5|.
CASSQGLASPETQYF
TGTGCCAGTTCCCAGGGACTAGCGTCTCCAGAGACCCAGTACTTC
>TRBV9|TRBD1|15|TRBJ2-5|once
CASSGQGPGQETQYF
TGTGCCAGCAGCGGACAGGGGCCCGGGCAAGAGACCCAGTACTTC